This TCR beta chain originates from a study of CD8+ T cells in alopecia areata. General study points: Higher clonality than in normal scalp was seen in lesional scalp, especially alopecia totalis/universalis. The study also sequences resident alphabeta T cells of normal skin in scalp samples.

Germline V gives CDR1 SGHDT, CDR2 FRDEAV. The CDR3 consists of 11 residues. CD4, CD8alpha, NKG2D, NKG2ACE and other markers guided sorting of pooled cutaneous lymph node cells. Extracted RNA was reverse transcribed, and the resulting cDNA served as sequencing template. This table comes from immunoSEQ multiplex PCR, and its TCRdb copy is limited to in-frame clones, with some not included. This sample has about 300,000 clones, each found more than once. A word on this clone: The target antigen is unknown. Gene names are mouse gene names. Read data end 4 residues before the CDR3 end; the end is taken from the germline J gene.

The sequence came from a C3H/HeJ mouse with alopecia areata. As its MHC haplotype, the strain has H2-k. The specimen sequenced was CD4+ T cells sorted from a lymph node. The genes are TRBV14 and TRBJ1-1; tentatively, D is TRBD1 (5 bases). This CDR3 reads CASSDRTEVFF. CDR3 DNA, as far as it was read: TGTGCCAGCAGCGACAGAACA.